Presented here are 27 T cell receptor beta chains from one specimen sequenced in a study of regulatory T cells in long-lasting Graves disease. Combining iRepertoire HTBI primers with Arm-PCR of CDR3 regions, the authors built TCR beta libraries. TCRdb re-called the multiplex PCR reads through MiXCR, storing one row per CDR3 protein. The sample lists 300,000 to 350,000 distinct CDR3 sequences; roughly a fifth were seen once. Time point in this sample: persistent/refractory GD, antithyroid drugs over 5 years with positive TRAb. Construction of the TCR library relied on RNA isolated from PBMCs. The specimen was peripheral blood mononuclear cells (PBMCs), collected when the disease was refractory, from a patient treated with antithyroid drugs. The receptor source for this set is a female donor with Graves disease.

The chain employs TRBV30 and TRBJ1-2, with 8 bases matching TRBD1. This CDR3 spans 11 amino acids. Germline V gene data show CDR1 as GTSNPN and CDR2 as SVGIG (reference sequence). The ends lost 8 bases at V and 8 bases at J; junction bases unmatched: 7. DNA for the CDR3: TGTGCCCGTCAGGGGGCCCTGGGCTACACCTTC. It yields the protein CARQGALGYTF.

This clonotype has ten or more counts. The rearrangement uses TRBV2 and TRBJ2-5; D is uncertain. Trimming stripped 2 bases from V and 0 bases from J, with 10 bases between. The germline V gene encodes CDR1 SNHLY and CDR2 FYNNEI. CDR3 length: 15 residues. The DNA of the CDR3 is TGTGCCAGCAGTGAAACCGGACGGAACCAAGAGACCCAGTACTTC. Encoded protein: CASSETGRNQETQYF.

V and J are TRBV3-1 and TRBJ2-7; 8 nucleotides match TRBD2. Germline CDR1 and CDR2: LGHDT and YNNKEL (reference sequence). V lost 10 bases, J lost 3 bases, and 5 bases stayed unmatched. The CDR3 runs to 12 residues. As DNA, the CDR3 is TGTGCCACCCAGCGGGGGAGCTACGAGCAGTACTTC. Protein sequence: CATQRGSYEQYF.

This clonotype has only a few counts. This chain's CDR3 is CASSPIDTMNTEAFF. The CDR3 bases are TGTGCCAGCTCACCAATTGACACCATGAACACTGAAGCTTTCTTT. The rearrangement uses TRBV18 and TRBJ1-1; D remains unclear. V lost 2 bases, J lost 0 bases, and 10 bases lay in between. This CDR3 is 15 amino acids long. Germline V CDR1 and CDR2: KGHSH, LQKENI.

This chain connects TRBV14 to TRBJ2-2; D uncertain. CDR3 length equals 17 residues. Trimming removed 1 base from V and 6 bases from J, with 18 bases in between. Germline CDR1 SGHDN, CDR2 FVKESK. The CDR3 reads CASSQGFRGGRAGELFF. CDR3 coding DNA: TGTGCCAGCAGCCAAGGGTTTCGTGGTGGACGGGCCGGGGAGCTGTTTTTT.

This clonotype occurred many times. CDR3 DNA sequence: TGTGCCACCCGGGGCGCGGGGGGGAACACTGAAGCTTTCTTT. As protein: CATRGAGGNTEAFF. V and J are TRBV24-1 and TRBJ1-1; D may be TRBD1 (5 bases). Germline values: CDR1 KGHDR, CDR2 SFDVKD. The CDR3 has 14 amino acids. Trimming removed 9 bases from V and 1 base from J, with 14 bases in between.

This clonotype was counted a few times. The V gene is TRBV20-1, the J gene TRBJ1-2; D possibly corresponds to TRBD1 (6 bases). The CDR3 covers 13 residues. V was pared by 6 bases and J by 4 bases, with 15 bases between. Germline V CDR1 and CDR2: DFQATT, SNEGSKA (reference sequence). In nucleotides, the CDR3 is TGCAGTGCCACAGACAGGAGGTCCTATGGCTACACCTTC. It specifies CSATDRRSYGYTF.

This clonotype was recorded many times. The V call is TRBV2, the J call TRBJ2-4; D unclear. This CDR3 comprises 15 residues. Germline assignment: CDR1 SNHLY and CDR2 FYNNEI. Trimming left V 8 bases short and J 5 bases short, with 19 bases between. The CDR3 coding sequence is TGTGCCAGCCAAGGGTTGGGGTCGGGCCAAAACATTCAGTACTTC. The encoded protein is CASQGLGSGQNIQYF.

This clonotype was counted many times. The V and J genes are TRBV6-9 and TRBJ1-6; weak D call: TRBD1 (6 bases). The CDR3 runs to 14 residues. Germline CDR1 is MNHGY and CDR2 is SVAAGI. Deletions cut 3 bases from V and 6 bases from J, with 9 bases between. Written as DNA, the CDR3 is TGTGCCAGCAGTTACGGGACAACTAATTCACCCCTCCACTTT. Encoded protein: CASSYGTTNSPLHF.

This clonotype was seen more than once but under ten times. CDR3 nucleotides: TGTGCCAGCAGTGATCCTCCACAGGACTATGGCTACACCTTC. Translation gives CASSDPPQDYGYTF. This rearrangement joins TRBV25-1 to TRBJ1-2; tentative D call: TRBD1 (5 bases). This CDR3 region has 14 residues. The germline V gene encodes CDR1 MGHDK and CDR2 SYGVNS. With 3 bases removed from V and 3 bases from J, the gap between germline ends came to 11 bases.

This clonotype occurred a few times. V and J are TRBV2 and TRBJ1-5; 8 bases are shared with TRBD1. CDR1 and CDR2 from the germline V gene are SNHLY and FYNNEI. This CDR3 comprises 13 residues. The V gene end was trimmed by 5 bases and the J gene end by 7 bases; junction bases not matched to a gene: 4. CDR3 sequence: CASSTGGRQPQHF. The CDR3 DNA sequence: TGTGCCAGCAGTACAGGGGGTCGCCAGCCCCAGCATTTT.

The CDR3 here is CSVRRGGRETQYF. CDR3 in DNA: TGCAGCGTCCGGCGGGGGGGCAGGGAGACCCAGTACTTC. The chain joins TRBV29-1 to TRBJ2-5; 9 nucleotides line up with TRBD2. CDR1 is SQVTM, CDR2 ANQGSEA, per germline. The CDR3 length is 13 residues. Germline trimming cut 6 bases from V and 5 bases from J; bases unmatched to any gene: 7.

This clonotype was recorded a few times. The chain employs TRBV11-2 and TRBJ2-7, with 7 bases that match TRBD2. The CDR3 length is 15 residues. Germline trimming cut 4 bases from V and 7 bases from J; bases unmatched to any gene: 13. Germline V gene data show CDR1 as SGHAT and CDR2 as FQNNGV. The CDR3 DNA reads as TGTGCCAGCAGCTCCGTGCGGGAGACACCTTGGGAGCAGTACTTC. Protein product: CASSSVRETPWEQYF.

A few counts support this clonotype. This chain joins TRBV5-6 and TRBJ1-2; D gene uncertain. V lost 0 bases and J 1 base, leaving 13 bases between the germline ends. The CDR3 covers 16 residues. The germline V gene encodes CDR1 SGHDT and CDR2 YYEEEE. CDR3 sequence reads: CASSLERARFNYGYTF. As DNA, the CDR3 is TGTGCCAGCAGCTTGGAGAGGGCCCGCTTTAACTATGGCTACACCTTC.

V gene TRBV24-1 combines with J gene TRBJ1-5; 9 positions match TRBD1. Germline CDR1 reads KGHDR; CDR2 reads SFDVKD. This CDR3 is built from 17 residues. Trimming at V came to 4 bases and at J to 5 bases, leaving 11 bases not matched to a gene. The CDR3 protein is CATSDSTGTGLHQPQHF. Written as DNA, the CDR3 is TGTGCCACCAGTGACTCAACCGGGACAGGGTTACATCAGCCCCAGCATTTT.

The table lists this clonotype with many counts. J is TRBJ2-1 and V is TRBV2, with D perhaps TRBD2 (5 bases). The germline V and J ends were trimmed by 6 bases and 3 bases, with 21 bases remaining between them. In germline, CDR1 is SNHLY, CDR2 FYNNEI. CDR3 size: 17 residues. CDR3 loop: CASSPLGGLSLYNEQFF. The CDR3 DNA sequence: TGTGCCAGCAGCCCCCTTGGAGGTCTCTCACTCTACAATGAGCAGTTCTTC.

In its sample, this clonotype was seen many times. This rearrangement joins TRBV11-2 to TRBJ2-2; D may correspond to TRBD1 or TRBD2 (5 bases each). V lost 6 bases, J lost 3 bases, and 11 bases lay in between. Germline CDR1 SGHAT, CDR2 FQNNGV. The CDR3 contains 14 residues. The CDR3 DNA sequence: TGTGCCAGCAGTGGGGGTTGGGACACCGGGGAGCTGTTTTTT. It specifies CASSGGWDTGELFF.

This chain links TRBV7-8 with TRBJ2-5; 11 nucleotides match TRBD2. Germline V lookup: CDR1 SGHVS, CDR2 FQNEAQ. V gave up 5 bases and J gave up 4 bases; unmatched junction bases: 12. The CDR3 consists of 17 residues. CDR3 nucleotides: TGTGCCAGCAGCACCGGACTAGCGGGTCTACAGGGAGAGACCCAGTACTTC. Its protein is CASSTGLAGLQGETQYF.

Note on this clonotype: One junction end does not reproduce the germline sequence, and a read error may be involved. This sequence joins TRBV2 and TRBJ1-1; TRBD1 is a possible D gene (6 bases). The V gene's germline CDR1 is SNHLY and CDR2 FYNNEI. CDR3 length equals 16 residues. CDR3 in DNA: TGCGCCAGCAGCCAAGTTGTCAGGGGAGGGAACACTGAAGCTTTCTTT. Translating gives CASSQVVRGGNTEAFF.

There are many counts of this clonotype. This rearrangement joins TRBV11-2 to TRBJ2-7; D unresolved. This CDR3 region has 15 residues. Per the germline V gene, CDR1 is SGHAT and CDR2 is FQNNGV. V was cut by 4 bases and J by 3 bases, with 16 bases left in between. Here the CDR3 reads CASSSTYYTVYEQYF. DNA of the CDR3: TGTGCCAGCAGCTCGACCTACTATACCGTCTACGAGCAGTACTTC.

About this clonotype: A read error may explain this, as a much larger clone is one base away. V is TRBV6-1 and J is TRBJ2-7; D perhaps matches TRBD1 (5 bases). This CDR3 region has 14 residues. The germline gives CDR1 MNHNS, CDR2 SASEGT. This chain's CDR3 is CASSERQGAYGQYF. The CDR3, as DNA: TGTGCCAGCAGTGAACGGCAGGGCGCCTACGGGCAGTACTTC.

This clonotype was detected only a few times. As DNA, the CDR3 is TGTGCCAGCAGCGGGAACGTACAGGGGCGGGACACCGGGGAGCTGTTTTTT. Translation: CASSGNVQGRDTGELFF. V gene TRBV7-9 combines with J gene TRBJ2-2, with TRBD1 matching 7 bases. The germline V gene has CDR1 SEHNR and CDR2 FQNEAQ (reference sequence). The CDR3 totals 17 residues. V was clipped by 5 bases and J by 3 bases; unmatched bases: 12.

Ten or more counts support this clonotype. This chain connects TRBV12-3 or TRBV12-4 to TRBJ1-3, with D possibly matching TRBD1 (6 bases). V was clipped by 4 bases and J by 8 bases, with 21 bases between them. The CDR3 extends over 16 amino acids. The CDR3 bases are TGTGCCAGCAGTTACCCCTCGGGAGGGAAGGGGGACACCATATATTTT. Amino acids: CASSYPSGGKGDTIYF.

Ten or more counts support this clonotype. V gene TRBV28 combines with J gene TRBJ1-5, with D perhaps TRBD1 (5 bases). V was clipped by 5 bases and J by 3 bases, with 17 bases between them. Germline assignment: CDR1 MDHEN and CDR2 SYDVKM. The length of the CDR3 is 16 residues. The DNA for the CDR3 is TGTGCCAGCAGTGACTGGGGAGGGGACTTCAATCAGCCCCAGCATTTT. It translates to CASSDWGGDFNQPQHF.

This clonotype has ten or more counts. The CDR3 nucleotides are TGTGCCAGCAGACTCCGACAGGGAAGGGACTTGCAAACACCCCTCCACTTT. It encodes CASRLRQGRDLQTPLHF. V and J are TRBV6-1 and TRBJ1-6; 7 bases fit TRBD1. The CDR3 sequence is 17 residues long. The germline V gene has CDR1 MNHNS and CDR2 SASEGT. The V and J ends lost 6 bases and 11 bases, in that order; junction bases with no gene match: 19.

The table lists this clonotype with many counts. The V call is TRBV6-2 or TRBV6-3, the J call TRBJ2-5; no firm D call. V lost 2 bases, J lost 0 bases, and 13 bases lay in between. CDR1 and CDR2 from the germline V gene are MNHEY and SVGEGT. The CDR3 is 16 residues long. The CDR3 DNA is TGTGCCAGCAGTTACCGACGGGCAGACCACCAAGAGACCCAGTACTTC. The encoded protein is CASSYRRADHQETQYF.

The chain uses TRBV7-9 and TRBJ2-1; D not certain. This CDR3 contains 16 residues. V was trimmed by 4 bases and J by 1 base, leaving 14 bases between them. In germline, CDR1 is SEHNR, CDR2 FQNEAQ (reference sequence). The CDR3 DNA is TGTGCCAGCAGCTCCCGACTTCTTCTATCCTACAATGAGCAGTTCTTC. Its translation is CASSSRLLLSYNEQFF.